This T cell receptor (beta chain) was identified during a study of T cells expressing NK-cell markers. As for the study in general: From sorted CD3+CD56+NKG2C+, CD3+CD56+NKG2C- and CD3+CD56-NKG2C+ T cells came the TCR beta repertoires.

Germline CDR1 reads MNHEY; CDR2 reads SVGEGT. This CDR3 region has 15 residues. TCRdb reprocessed the 5' RACE reads and keeps a single row for each CDR3 protein, giving no DNA. This table lists some 410,000 distinct CDR3 sequences. Sequencing input: blood T cells: a sorted CD56 or NKG2C T cell subset, CD4+ or CD8+ T cells, or bulk PBMC T cells (not recorded which). The chain recombines TRBV6-2 or TRBV6-3 with TRBJ2-2; TCRdb's D gene call, TRBD1, goes unchecked for lack of DNA. The receptor's source is a woman aged 18 to 75 in good health. The CDR3 reads CASRPTGTGNGELFF.